Below, 9 T cell receptor beta chains from the same sample are listed, as sequenced in a study of shared clonotypes between healthy human individuals. Sequencing used immunoSEQ multiplex PCR; TCRdb keeps in-frame clones, though not all of them. The sample has 150,000 to 200,000 clones; around 93% are singletons. Sequencing was carried out using naive CD4+ T cells sorted from blood. The subset was: CD45RA+ positively selected. Source of these receptors: a woman aged 25-40 years in good health.

This clone came up once. The chain links TRBV7-6 to TRBJ1-1; 7 nucleotides align to TRBD1. The V gene end was trimmed by 0 bases and the J gene end by 5 bases; junction bases not matched to a gene: 3. This CDR3 spans 14 amino acids. CDR1 SGHVS and CDR2 FNYEAQ come from the germline V gene. The CDR3: CASSLAAGGTEAFF. The CDR3 DNA reads TGTGCCAGCAGCTTAGCGGCAGGGGGGACTGAAGCTTTCTTT.

This clone turned up a few times. The CDR3 protein is CASSYSRTDYGYTF. The CDR3 DNA reads TGTGCCAGCAGTTACTCGCGCACAGACTATGGCTACACCTTC. V is TRBV6-5 and J is TRBJ1-2, with D hard to call. Trimming removed 0 bases from V and 3 bases from J, with 8 bases in between. Germline lookup yields CDR1 MNHEY and CDR2 SVGAGI. This CDR3 region has 14 residues.

The chain couples TRBV30 to TRBJ2-7; 7 bases align to TRBD2. The CDR3 is made up of 12 amino acids. The germline CDR1 and CDR2 sequences are GTSNPN and SVGIG (reference sequence). With 5 bases clipped from V and 7 bases from J, the junction kept 8 bases outside the gene matches. CDR3 nucleotide sequence: TGTGCCTGGGACCGGGCGGGAGAGGAGCAGTACTTC. Protein: CAWDRAGEEQYF. Looking up the rest from reference TRBV30 and TRBJ2-7 gives the full variable domain: SQTIHQWPATLVQPVGSPLSLECTVEGTSNPNLYWYRQAAGRGLQLLFYSVGIGQISSEVPQNLSASRPQDRQFILSSKKLLLSDSGFYLCAWDRAGEEQYFGPGTRLTVT.

The CDR3 region is CASVTEATPYEQYF. The CDR3 DNA sequence: TGTGCCAGCGTTACTGAGGCCACTCCCTACGAGCAGTACTTC. The V call is TRBV28, the J call TRBJ2-7; D not resolved. Trimming cost V 8 bases and J 2 bases, with 16 bases left between them. The germline CDR1 and CDR2 sequences are MDHEN and SYDVKM. CDR3 size: 14 residues.

V gene TRBV2 combines with J gene TRBJ1-1; perhaps TRBD1 as D (6 bases). With 1 base removed from V and 5 bases from J, the gap between germline ends came to 8 bases. This CDR3 region has 13 residues. Per germline, CDR1 SNHLY and CDR2 FYNNEI. This chain's CDR3 is CASSEEGETEAFF. The CDR3 nucleotides are TGTGCCAGCAGTGAAGAGGGGGAAACTGAAGCTTTCTTT.

CDR3 in DNA: TGTGCCAGCAGCGGCCGGGACGGAGGCTACGAGCAGTACTTC. Its translation is CASSGRDGGYEQYF. The chain joins TRBV9 to TRBJ2-7; D tentatively fits TRBD1 or TRBD2 (5 bases each). Germline CDR1 reads SGDLS; CDR2 reads YYNGEE. The CDR3 sequence is 14 residues long. The V end lost 3 bases, the J end lost 3 bases, and 13 bases lay between the germline ends.

The chain carries TRBV5-4 and TRBJ1-1; D gene unclear. CDR1 SGHNT and CDR2 YYREEE come from the germline V gene (reference sequence). This CDR3 region has 13 residues. V gave up 0 bases and J gave up 3 bases, with 6 bases separating them. The CDR3 nucleotides are TGTGCCAGCAGCTTGGCCGCGTACACTGAAGCTTTCTTT. Protein sequence: CASSLAAYTEAFF.

The chain has TRBV5-5 and TRBJ2-7, with D possibly called TRBD1 or TRBD2 (5 bases each). This CDR3 has 15 residues. V was cut by 4 bases and J by 0 bases, with 14 bases left in between. Germline V gene lookup returns CDR1 SGHKS and CDR2 YYEKEE (reference sequence). The CDR3 sequence is CASSPGRASSYEQYF. CDR3 DNA: TGTGCCAGCAGCCCGGGACGGGCCAGCTCCTACGAGCAGTACTTC. The whole variable domain, remainder taken from reference TRBV5-5 and TRBJ2-7, is DAGVTQSPTHLIKTRGQQVTLRCSPISGHKSVSWYQQVLGQGPQFIFQYYEKEERGRGNFPDRFSARQFPNYSSELNVNALLLGDSALYLCASSPGRASSYEQYFGPGTRLTVT.

V usage is TRBV27 and J usage is TRBJ2-7; D unclear. V lost 5 bases and J 5 bases, leaving 22 bases between the germline ends. Germline-derived CDR1 and CDR2 are MNHEY and SMNVEV (reference sequence). This CDR3 has 16 amino acids. CDR3 residues: CASSPRSLYERHEQYF. CDR3 sequence (DNA): TGTGCCAGCAGTCCCCGTTCTCTCTACGAGCGCCACGAGCAGTACTTC.